Sequencing of this T cell receptor beta chain was carried out in a study of TIL therapy for anti-PD-1-resistant metastatic lung cancer. Sequencing used immunoSEQ v3. Using immunoSEQ multiplex PCR, the repertoire was profiled, and TCRdb retains in-frame clones only, with some absent. The repertoire holds about 60,000 clones, 87% seen once, with just over 2.5% in the top ten. With regard to this clone: Its antigen is unidentified.

Study results and caveats: This highly selected cohort may not generalize to typical lung cancer patients.

Trimming cost V 3 bases and J 0 bases, with 9 bases left between them. The germline V gene encodes CDR1 SGHRS and CDR2 YFSETQ. CDR3 length: 15 amino acids. As to time point: pre-treatment sample, taken before nivolumab and TIL therapy. The specimen was blood, collected at baseline. This clonotype originated in a person between 30 and 79 years old with non-small cell lung cancer. This sequence joins TRBV5-1 and TRBJ2-2; D call uncertain. The CDR3: CASSSPPANTGELFF. As DNA, the CDR3 is TGCGCCAGCAGCTCTCCCCCCGCGAACACCGGGGAGCTGTTTTTT.